The clone carrying this T cell receptor (beta chain) was detected a few times. Its antigen remains unidentified. This sample is part of a study of beta chain features in type 1 diabetes. Overall study results and limits: Whether TCRB rearrangement is influenced by HLA type went unresolved here.

cDNA synthesis used the whole RNA isolate, giving expressed TCRB sequences. The method was immunoSEQ multiplex PCR; TCRdb's version includes in-frame clones alone and lacks a portion of them. The sample yields about 900,000 clones, about 17% seen once. Sequenced material: naive CD4+ T cells from blood. This TCR derives from a woman aged 18-30 years in good health.

The CDR3 DNA follows: TGTGCCAGCAGCTTAGGGACAGAATACAATGAGCAGTTCTTC. This gives the protein CASSLGTEYNEQFF. The chain employs TRBV7-8 and TRBJ2-1; a weak D match, TRBD1 (6 bases). V was clipped by 1 base and J by 4 bases, with 8 bases between them. CDR1 SGHVS and CDR2 FQNEAQ come from the germline V gene. The CDR3 runs 14 residues.